Below, one T cell receptor (beta chain) is given with its context. RNA was extracted with the RNeasy kit, and a quantity of 0.5 to 1 ug was reverse transcribed using random hexamers. In TCRdb, the immunoSEQ multiplex PCR reads were re-called with MiXCR into one record per CDR3 protein. The repertoire holds over 100,000 distinct CDR3 sequences, with about 90% as singletons. The data derive from a study of CD8 T cells in Susac syndrome. This TCR came from a human donor in good health. Sequencing was done on a sample of CD4+ T cells from PBMCs.

The CDR3, as DNA: TGTGCCATCAGTGAGTCGGGAGCGGCTTCCTACAATGAGCAGTTCTTC. Translating gives CAISESGAASYNEQFF. J is TRBJ2-1 and V is TRBV10-3, with a tentative D call TRBD2 (5 bases). Germline V gene data show CDR1 as ENHRY and CDR2 as SYGVKD. This CDR3 spans 16 amino acids. Trimming pared 0 bases from V and 1 base from J, leaving 10 bases between.